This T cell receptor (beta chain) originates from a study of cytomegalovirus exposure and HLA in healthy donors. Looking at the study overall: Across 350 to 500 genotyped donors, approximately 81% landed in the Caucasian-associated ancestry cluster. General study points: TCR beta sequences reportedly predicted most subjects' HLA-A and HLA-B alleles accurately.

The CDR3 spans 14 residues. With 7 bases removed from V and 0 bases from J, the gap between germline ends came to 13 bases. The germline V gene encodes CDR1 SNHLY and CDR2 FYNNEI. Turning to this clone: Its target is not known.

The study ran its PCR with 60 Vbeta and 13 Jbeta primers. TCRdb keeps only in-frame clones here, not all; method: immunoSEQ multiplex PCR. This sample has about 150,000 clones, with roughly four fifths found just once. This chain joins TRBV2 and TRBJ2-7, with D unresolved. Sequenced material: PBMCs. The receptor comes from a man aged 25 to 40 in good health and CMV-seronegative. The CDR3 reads CASIPTDRSYEQYF. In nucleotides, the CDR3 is TGTGCCAGCATTCCCACTGATCGCTCCTACGAGCAGTACTTC.